This entry features one T cell receptor beta chain sequence. The antigen it binds to is not known. No base quality values were provided; no much bigger clone lies one nucleotide off. TCRdb shows the sequencer as Illumina NovaSeq 6000. TCRalpha and TCRbeta cDNA libraries were constructed by 5'RACE with constant-segment primers, with sample barcodes and unique molecular identifiers being introduced. RNA was extracted from every sample with Trizol reagent. The libraries were amplified in two PCR steps, and the second step added a second sample barcode and Illumina TruSeq adapters. Sequencing of the libraries was done on an Illumina NovaSeq, producing 2 x 150 bp paired-end reads. For the original study's pipeline: The reads were demultiplexed and collapsed into UMI-guided consensus sequences using migec v1.2.7. Using mixcr v2.1.11, the UMI consensuses were aligned to TRA and TRB V and J templates and assembled into clonotypes. Clonotypes were classified as expanded or contracted when called significant by both edgeR and NoisET, with noise models trained on biological replicates. edgeR calls used a false discovery rate-adjusted p below 0.01 and a log2 fold-change threshold of 1. PCA with hierarchical clustering of max-normalized trajectories of the 1000 most abundant clonotypes was used as exploratory dynamics analysis. The CD4 or CD8 phenotype of responding clones was assigned using the separately sequenced CD4+ and CD8+ repertoires. Using fastp trimming at Q25 and MiXCR clonotype assembly, TCRdb reanalyzed the public sequencing data and kept in-frame beta chains. Each CDR3 protein gets just one entry, which takes the most common genes and DNA from the rows behind it. TCRdb, not the authors, supplied the V and J calls. This sample lists about 610,000 distinct CDR3 sequences; approximately 15% were detected once. Around 8.1% of the sample goes to the ten largest clones.

Ficoll-Paque density gradient centrifugation was the method used to isolate PBMCs. This sample was included in a study of T-cell memory formation after mild COVID-19 (dated by TCRdb to the early 2020s). Regarding the study in general: Most TCR sequence clusters were specific to one of the two donors. In a couple of donors, T-cell clones that expanded and contracted after mild COVID-19 were followed by sequencing TCRalpha and TCRbeta repertoires longitudinally. Two young, previously healthy adult volunteers made up the cohort, one male and one female.

Summary of the overall study and its limitations: Contracting CD4+ clones were located mainly in the CM and EM memory subsets, whereas CD8+ clones were found to be enriched in EMRA. The study covered only two mild cases, and larger cohorts including severe cases with pre-infection samples were considered necessary. Some responding clones were detected in pre-infection memory, which suggested that pre-existing cross-reactive memory T cells had joined the SARS-CoV-2 response. Whether the second-wave clones peaking on day 37 were SARS-CoV-2 specific was not confirmed. From day 15 to 85, contracting clones showed balanced CD4/CD8 phenotypes, whereas a second wave of clones that expanded from day 15 to 37 leaned towards CD4+.

V was cut back by 2 bases and J by 5 bases, leaving a gap of 12 bases between them. Reading from cysteine to phenylalanine, the CDR3 counts 14 amino acids. The read is trimmed to its CDR3 DNA, 42 bases read in frame from base 1. Based on the germline V gene (reference sequence), the CDR1 and CDR2 sequences are MNHEY and SMNVEV. The receptor chain draws on TRBV27 and TRBJ2-5, and possibly TRBD2, on 6 matching bases. Specimen: PBMCs or a T cell subset sorted from them (not recorded which). This clonotype was sampled from an adult woman who had mild COVID-19 (a few samples of this study predate the infection). The sample titles of this study are shuffled in the database, so cell type and time point are left out; the donor was told from shared clones. The encoded CDR3 is CASSLKASVETQYF. In nucleotides, the sequence is TGTGCCAGCAGTTTAAAGGCTAGCGTCGAGACCCAGTACTTC.